A single sample is the source of the 18 T cell receptor beta chains below, sequenced in a study of identical twins. Using its own MiXCR run on the 5' RACE reads, TCRdb lists one record per CDR3 protein. Altogether 350,000 to 450,000 distinct CDR3 sequences are present, approximately 17% being singletons, with the ten largest covering 12%. Material for sequencing was naive T cells sorted from blood. All receptors come from a man between 50 and 59 years old in good health.

The table lists this clonotype with a few counts. The gene calls are TRBV28 and TRBJ2-7; possible D gene TRBD1, 6 bases. Between the trimmed V and J ends, which lost 4 bases and 9 bases, there was a span of 25 bases. The CDR3 sequence is 16 residues long. The germline CDR1 and CDR2 sequences are MDHEN and SYDVKM. This CDR3 reads CASSSVGDKDPAVQYF. The CDR3 DNA follows: TGTGCCAGCAGTTCAGTTGGGGACAAGGATCCGGCGGTGCAGTACTTC. Full variable domain (remainder filled in from reference TRBV28 and TRBJ2-7): DVKVTQSSRYLVKRTGEKVFLECVQDMDHENMFWYRQDPGLGLRLIYFSYDVKMKEKGDIPEGYSVSREKKERFSLILESASTNQTSMYLCASSSVGDKDPAVQYFGPGTRLTVT.

The V gene is TRBV3-1, the J gene TRBJ2-2, with 10 nucleotides matching TRBD1. The V gene's germline CDR1 is LGHDT and CDR2 YNNKEL (reference sequence). This CDR3 region has 15 residues. V lost 8 bases to trimming and J lost 7 bases; unmatched junction nucleotides: 10. CDR3 region: CASSMGQGSGGELFF. The CDR3 nucleotides are TGTGCCAGCTCTATGGGACAGGGGAGCGGCGGGGAGCTGTTTTTT.

This clonotype was counted between two and nine times. The chain recombines TRBV20-1 with TRBJ1-4; TRBD1 might be the D (6 bases). Between the trimmed V and J ends, which lost 0 bases and 8 bases, there was a span of 16 bases. CDR3 length: 15 amino acids. CDR1 DFQATT and CDR2 SNEGSKA come from the germline V gene (reference sequence). CDR3 sequence reads: CSARDRARGREKLFF. CDR3 sequence (DNA): TGCAGTGCTAGAGATCGGGCCAGGGGAAGGGAAAAACTGTTTTTT.

This clonotype was recorded at least ten times. The chain employs TRBV20-1 and TRBJ2-1; 8 bases are shared with TRBD2. V lost 0 bases to trimming and J lost 4 bases; unmatched junction nucleotides: 5. Germline V CDR1 and CDR2: DFQATT, SNEGSKA (reference sequence). This CDR3 spans 15 amino acids. DNA for the CDR3: TGCAGTGCTAGAGAGGGTAGCGGGGATTACAATGAGCAGTTCTTC. Its translation is CSAREGSGDYNEQFF.

This clonotype was observed a handful of times. The chain employs TRBV20-1 and TRBJ2-7; 7 nucleotides agree with TRBD2. CDR1 and CDR2 from the germline V gene are DFQATT and SNEGSKA (reference sequence). The CDR3 length is 13 residues. The junction had 4 bases not matched to a gene; V was cut back by 4 bases and J by 1 base. CDR3 sequence: CSATGGGSYEQYF. In nucleotides, the CDR3 is TGCAGTGCTACCGGCGGGGGTTCCTACGAGCAGTACTTC.

In DNA, the CDR3 is TGCAGCGGTAAAACAGATACGCAGTATTTT. Protein product: CSGKTDTQYF. The chain carries TRBV29-1 and TRBJ2-3; D uncertain. Germline V gene data show CDR1 as SQVTM and CDR2 as ANQGSEA. Trimming pared 7 bases from V and 3 bases from J, leaving 5 bases between. This CDR3 contains 10 residues.

This clonotype appeared a few times. This rearrangement joins TRBV11-2 to TRBJ1-4; D remains unclear. The V gene lost 3 bases and the J gene lost 0 bases, with 8 bases spanning the gap. This CDR3 has 15 amino acids. Germline lookup yields CDR1 SGHAT and CDR2 FQNNGV. CDR3 coding DNA: TGTGCCAGCAGCTTGATAACAGCAACTAATGAAAAACTGTTTTTT. Amino acid sequence: CASSLITATNEKLFF.

V and J are TRBV2 and TRBJ1-1; no clear D gene. Germline CDR1 is SNHLY and CDR2 is FYNNEI. The CDR3 consists of 14 residues. V shed 5 bases and J shed 2 bases, with 12 bases lying between them. CDR3 residues: CASSFRTGNTEAFF. The CDR3 bases are TGTGCCAGCAGTTTCCGGACCGGCAACACTGAAGCTTTCTTT. Complete variable domain (other parts from reference TRBV2 and TRBJ1-1): EPEVTQTPSHQVTQMGQEVILRCVPISNHLYFYWYRQILGQKVEFLVSFYNNEISEKSEIFDDQFSVERPDGSNFTLKIRSTKLEDSAMYFCASSFRTGNTEAFFGQGTRLTVV.

This sequence joins TRBV5-1 and TRBJ1-1; D unclear. The CDR3 has 20 residues. V lost 0 bases to trimming and J lost 10 bases, with 34 bases between them. From germline, CDR1 is SGHRS and CDR2 YFSETQ. The CDR3 spells CASSLAPTDAGPRPRSGAFF. The CDR3 nucleotides read TGCGCCAGCAGCTTGGCACCCACGGACGCAGGTCCTCGCCCAAGGAGTGGAGCTTTCTTT.

The chain has TRBV6-4 and TRBJ2-5; no firm D call. This CDR3 contains 16 residues. CDR1 and CDR2 from the germline V gene are MRHNA and SNTAGT. Trimming removed 3 bases at V and 6 bases at J, with 20 bases between. The CDR3 nucleotides read TGTGCCAGCAGTGAAAGGGTCCGAAAAGGCCCCAAGACCCAGTACTTC. Encoded protein: CASSERVRKGPKTQYF.

The J gene is TRBJ2-2, the V gene TRBV6-1; no clear D gene. This CDR3 region has 17 residues. CDR1 MNHNS and CDR2 SASEGT come from the germline V gene. The V and J ends lost 5 bases and 0 bases respectively, with 16 bases between them. The CDR3 sequence: CASSILPTSPNTGELFF. CDR3 DNA sequence: TGTGCCAGCAGTATCTTACCCACGTCCCCGAACACCGGGGAGCTGTTTTTT.

V and J are TRBV18 and TRBJ1-5, with D possibly TRBD1 on 5 matching bases. Germline CDR1 and CDR2: KGHSH and LQKENI. With 1 base removed from V and 0 bases from J, the gap between germline ends came to 10 bases. The CDR3 is 16 amino acids. The DNA of the CDR3 is TGTGCCAGCTCACCACGGGGGGATTATAGCAATCAGCCCCAGCATTTT. Translated: CASSPRGDYSNQPQHF.

The rearrangement links TRBV10-3 to TRBJ1-6; possibly TRBD1 for D (6 bases). The germline V gene encodes CDR1 ENHRY and CDR2 SYGVKD. Trimming left V 7 bases short and J 4 bases short, with 8 bases between. The CDR3 is 13 residues long. The CDR3 coding sequence is TGTGCCATCAAGGACAGTTATAATTCACCCCTCCACTTT. Encoded protein: CAIKDSYNSPLHF.

In this sample, this clonotype turned up many times. The chain employs TRBV2 and TRBJ2-7; 14 nucleotides match TRBD2. With V trimmed by 11 bases and J by 3 bases, 15 bases remained unmatched. Germline CDR1 reads SNHLY; CDR2 reads FYNNEI. CDR3 length: 17 residues. The CDR3 loop reads CALIPGTSGRLGYEQYF. CDR3 sequence (DNA): TGTGCCCTCATTCCCGGGACTAGCGGGAGACTCGGCTACGAGCAGTACTTC.

This clonotype showed up many times. The chain couples TRBV5-1 to TRBJ2-3; perhaps TRBD2 as D (6 bases). The CDR3 covers 15 residues. CDR1 SGHRS and CDR2 YFSETQ come from the germline V gene. V lost 7 bases, J lost 1 base, and 16 bases lay in between. The CDR3 DNA reads TGCGCCAGCCATACCGGGAGACTTGGCACAGATACGCAGTATTTT. Its protein product is CASHTGRLGTDTQYF.

This clonotype was recorded at least ten times. The chain has TRBV4-2 and TRBJ2-7; D call uncertain. Germline-derived CDR1 and CDR2 are LGHNA and YNFKEQ. The CDR3 length is 14 residues. With 0 bases removed from V and 7 bases from J, the gap between germline ends came to 13 bases. The CDR3 loop is CASSQDVGSTEQYF. In nucleotides, the CDR3 is TGTGCCAGCAGCCAAGACGTCGGCTCGACGGAGCAGTACTTC.

The chain employs TRBV7-6 and TRBJ2-1; the D gene is possibly TRBD2 (7 bases). Germline V CDR1 and CDR2: SGHVS, FNYEAQ. The CDR3 length is 15 residues. V was clipped by 2 bases and J by 5 bases, with 13 bases between them. This CDR3 reads CASSLWGGLNNEQFF. In DNA, the CDR3 is TGTGCCAGCAGCTTATGGGGGGGCCTCAACAATGAGCAGTTCTTC.

Ten or more counts support this clonotype. V gene TRBV29-1 combines with J gene TRBJ2-7, with 14 bases lining up with TRBD2. Germline loops: CDR1 SQVTM, CDR2 ANQGSEA. V lost 6 bases, J lost 3 bases, and 7 bases stayed unmatched. CDR3 length: 15 residues. The DNA for the CDR3 is TGCAGCGTCGCCGGGACTAGCGGGAGTATCTACGAGCAGTACTTC. Translation gives CSVAGTSGSIYEQYF.